These T cell receptor beta chains were read from a single sample in a study of preoperative IRX-2 immunotherapy in early breast cancer. Method: immunoSEQ multiplex PCR; TCRdb's copy keeps in-frame clones and lacks some. This sample yields roughly 62,000 clones, of which 94% are seen a single time; 1.5% to 2% belongs to the top ten. This material was collected from a patient treated with IRX-2 immunotherapy. These receptors came from a human donor with breast cancer. Each CDR3 is given with its conserved first and last residue. A D gene is named only where the DNA matches it firmly. Only part of the rows carry a size: once, few, many, or a class if the clone is expanded.

j_call d_call clone_size v_call cdr3_nt cdr3_aa
TRBJ2-5 - - TRBV11-1 TGTGCCAGCAGCCCGAACAGGGTCGGAGAGACCCAGTACTTC CASSPNRVGETQYF
TRBJ2-7 TRBD1 - TRBV28 TGTGCCAGCAGGAATCTTGGACAGGCAATATACGAGCAGTACTTC CASRNLGQAIYEQYF
TRBJ2-3 TRBD2 once TRBV19 TGTGCCAGTACCAACCAACTAGCGGGGGGCCGAGATACGCAGTATTTT CASTNQLAGGRDTQYF
TRBJ2-2 - - TRBV7-8 TGTGCCAGCAGCTCCAGGGGGAACACCGGGGAGCTGTTTTTT CASSSRGNTGELFF
TRBJ2-2 - - TRBV6-6 TGTGCCAGCAGGCGGGACCCGAACACCGGGGAGCTGTTTTTT CASRRDPNTGELFF
TRBJ2-7 - - TRBV6-6 TGTGCCAGCAGTTACGTTGGGGGCTCCTACGAGCAGTACTTC CASSYVGGSYEQYF
TRBJ1-4 TRBD1 - TRBV25-1 TGTGCCAGCAGAGATACTGGACAGGGAGGGGCCGTTAATGAAAAACTGTTTTTT CASRDTGQGGAVNEKLFF
TRBJ2-3 - - TRBV27 TGTGCCAGCAGTTTATTAGCGGTAGCGGATACGCAGTATTTT CASSLLAVADTQYF
TRBJ2-7 - - TRBV4-3 TGCGCCAGCAGCCAAGATTTTGGGTGGTACGAGCAGTACTTC CASSQDFGWYEQYF
TRBJ2-7 TRBD1 few TRBV7-9 TGTGCCAGCAGCCCCACAGGGGGATCCTACGAGCAGTACTTC CASSPTGGSYEQYF
TRBJ2-3 - once TRBV19 TGTGCCACCCGGCTCAACGCGAGGATCAGCACAGATACGCAGTATTTT CATRLNARISTDTQYF
TRBJ2-7 TRBD1 - TRBV7-9 TGTGCCAGCAGCTTAGGGAGGACAGGGGGCGGCCGTTGGTACGAGCAGTACTTC CASSLGRTGGGRWYEQYF
TRBJ2-4 - - TRBV6-5 TGTGCCAGCAGTTACCCGGGAGCCAAAAACATTCAGTACTTC CASSYPGAKNIQYF
TRBJ1-6 - - TRBV4-2 TGTGCCAGCAGCCAAGCTCGGACAGCTAATTCACCCCTCCACTTT CASSQARTANSPLHF
TRBJ1-4 - - TRBV6-1 TGTGCCAGCAGTGCGCAGTCTCGTGAAAAACTGTTTTTT CASSAQSREKLFF
TRBJ1-5 TRBD1 - TRBV7-8 TGTGCCAGCAGCTTTGGGGACAGGGGGGACAATCAGCCCCAGCATTTT CASSFGDRGDNQPQHF
TRBJ2-7 - - TRBV19 TGTGCCAGTAGTATAAGCCTATCCTACGAGCAGTACTTC CASSISLSYEQYF
TRBJ2-3 TRBD2 - TRBV2 TGTGCCAGCATCAAGGGACTAGCGGGACCTAGCACAGATACGCAGTATTTT CASIKGLAGPSTDTQYF
TRBJ1-1 TRBD1 - TRBV10-3 TGTGCCACAAAAACCGGGACAGGGGTTACTGAAGCTTTCTTT CATKTGTGVTEAFF
TRBJ1-5 - - TRBV15 TGTGCCACCAGCTCAAGTTGGGAGGGCTATCAGCCCCAGCATTTT CATSSSWEGYQPQHF
TRBJ2-1 - - TRBV6-5 TGTGCCAGCAGTTTATGGGGAAGCCACAATGAGCAGTTCTTC CASSLWGSHNEQFF
TRBJ2-2 - - TRBV11-3 TGTGCCAGCAGCTTCACCGGGACTGCGAGGACCGGGGAGCTGTTTTTT CASSFTGTARTGELFF
TRBJ2-5 - - TRBV28 TGTGCCAGCAGTTTCTTGCTACAGGGATACCAAGAGACCCAGTACTTC CASSFLLQGYQETQYF
TRBJ1-6 - - TRBV7-9 TGTGCCAGCAGCTTTGACAGCTTCCAAACGGGTTCACCCCTCCACTTT CASSFDSFQTGSPLHF
TRBJ2-7 - - TRBV5-8 TGTGCCATGGGGTCCTCCTACGAGCAGTACTTC CAMGSSYEQYF
TRBJ2-7 TRBD2 - TRBV19 TGTGCCAGTAGTATACAGCGGGGCCGCTACTACGAGCAGTACTTC CASSIQRGRYYEQYF
TRBJ2-2 - - TRBV4-2 TGTGCCAGCAGCCGGACAACAGGGACCGGGGAGCTGTTTTTT CASSRTTGTGELFF
TRBJ1-1 - - TRBV4-3 TGCGCCAGCAGCCAGGGGTCTGGGTGGGCCACTGAAGCTTTCTTT CASSQGSGWATEAFF
TRBJ2-3 - - TRBV7-2 TGTGCCAGCAGCTTACAGCAGGGTTCGTTTGATACGCAGTATTTT CASSLQQGSFDTQYF
TRBJ2-3 - - TRBV10-3 TGTGCCATCAGTGAGTCCGGACGGCCCACAGATACGCAGTATTTT CAISESGRPTDTQYF
TRBJ1-5 TRBD1 - TRBV5-6 TGTGCCAGCAGCCGAACAGGGGGCCGGGATCAGCCCCAGCATTTT CASSRTGGRDQPQHF
TRBJ2-7 - - TRBV18 TGTGCCAGCTCAACCGGGCTCCTATCCTACGAGCAGTACTTC CASSTGLLSYEQYF
TRBJ2-1 TRBD2 once TRBV10-3 TGTGCCATCACCGAGTCAGGGACTAGCGGCCCCAATGAGCAGTTCTTC CAITESGTSGPNEQFF
TRBJ2-7 - - TRBV7-9 TGTGCCAGCAGCTTAGACGGCCTCAGTCTTCCGCAGTACTTC CASSLDGLSLPQYF
TRBJ2-2 TRBD2 - TRBV4-2 TGTGCCAGCAGCCTTGTCGGGGAGGGGACCGGGGAGCTGTTTTTT CASSLVGEGTGELFF
TRBJ1-4 - - TRBV19 TGTGCCAGTAGTATTTTTTGGGGGACTAATGAAAAACTGTTTTTT CASSIFWGTNEKLFF
TRBJ1-1 TRBD1 - TRBV11-1 TGTGCCAGCAGCCCCGCTCCCGACAGGGGCACTGAAGCTTTCTTT CASSPAPDRGTEAFF
TRBJ2-5 TRBD2 - TRBV7-8 TGTGCCAGCAGCTTGGGGGTCGGCGGGAGGGCCGAAGAGACCCAGTACTTC CASSLGVGGRAEETQYF
TRBJ2-3 TRBD2 - TRBV7-9 TGTGCCAGCAGCCCACGGACTAGCCTACACACAGATACGCAGTATTTT CASSPRTSLHTDTQYF
TRBJ2-7 TRBD1 - TRBV28 TGTGCCAGCAGGGCAACAGGGGGCTTTTCCTACGAGCAGTACTTC CASRATGGFSYEQYF
TRBJ2-7 TRBD2 - TRBV19 TGTGCCAGTAGAGTCCGCGGGAGTAATGAGCAGTACTTC CASRVRGSNEQYF
TRBJ2-3 - - TRBV13 TGTGCCAGCAGCTCGGGACGGGGGAATACGCAGTATTTT CASSSGRGNTQYF
TRBJ2-3 - - TRBV5-1 TGCGCCAGCAGCTTGGGGATCGCCTCCTTGGAGGTAGGCACAGATACGCAGTATTTT CASSLGIASLEVGTDTQYF
TRBJ2-7 TRBD1 - TRBV28 TGTGCCAGCAGCCCTGCCGGGACAGGGGGCTACGAGCAGTACTTC CASSPAGTGGYEQYF
TRBJ2-2 - - TRBV6-4 TGTGCCAGCAGGGGGGACACCGGGGAGCTGTTTTTT CASRGDTGELFF
TRBJ2-7 TRBD2 - TRBV9 TGTGCCAGCAGCGTCGCTACTAGCGGGGTGTCCGAGCAGTACTTC CASSVATSGVSEQYF
TRBJ1-5 - - TRBV29-1 TGCAGCGCTGCGAGCTCCCCGGGGCCCCAGCATTTT CSAASSPGPQHF
TRBJ1-1 - - TRBV7-9 TGTGCCAGCAGCTTGGTCCACACTGAAGCTTTCTTT CASSLVHTEAFF